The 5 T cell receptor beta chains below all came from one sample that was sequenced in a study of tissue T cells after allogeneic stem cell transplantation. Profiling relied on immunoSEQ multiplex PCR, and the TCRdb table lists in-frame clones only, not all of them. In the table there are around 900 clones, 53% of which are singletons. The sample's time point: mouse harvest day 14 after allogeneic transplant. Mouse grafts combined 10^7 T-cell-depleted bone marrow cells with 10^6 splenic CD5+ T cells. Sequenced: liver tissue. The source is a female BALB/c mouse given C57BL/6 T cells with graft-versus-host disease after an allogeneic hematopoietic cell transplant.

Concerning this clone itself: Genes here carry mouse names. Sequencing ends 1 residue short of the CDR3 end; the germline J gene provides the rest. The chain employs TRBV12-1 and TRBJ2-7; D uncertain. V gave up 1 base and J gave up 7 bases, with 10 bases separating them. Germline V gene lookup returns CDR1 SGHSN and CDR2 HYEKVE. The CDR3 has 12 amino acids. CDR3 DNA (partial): TGTGCCAGCTCTCTAGACACCCGAGAACAGTAC. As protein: CASSLDTREQY. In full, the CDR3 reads CASSLDTREQYF.

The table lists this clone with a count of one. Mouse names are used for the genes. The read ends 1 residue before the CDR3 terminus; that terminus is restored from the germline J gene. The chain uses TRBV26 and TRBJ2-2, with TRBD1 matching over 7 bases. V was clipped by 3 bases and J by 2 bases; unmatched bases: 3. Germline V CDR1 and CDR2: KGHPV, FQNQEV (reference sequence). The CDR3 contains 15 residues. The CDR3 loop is CASSLRGWNTGQLYF. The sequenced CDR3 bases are TGTGCCAGCAGTCTCAGGGGGTGGAACACCGGGCAGCTCTAC. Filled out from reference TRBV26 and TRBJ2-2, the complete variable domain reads NSKVIQTPRYLVKGQGQKAKMRCIPEKGHPVVFWYQQNKNNEFKFLINFQNQEVLQQIDMTEKRFSAECPSNSPCSLEIQSSEAGDSALYLCASSLRGWNTGQLYFGEGSKLTVL.

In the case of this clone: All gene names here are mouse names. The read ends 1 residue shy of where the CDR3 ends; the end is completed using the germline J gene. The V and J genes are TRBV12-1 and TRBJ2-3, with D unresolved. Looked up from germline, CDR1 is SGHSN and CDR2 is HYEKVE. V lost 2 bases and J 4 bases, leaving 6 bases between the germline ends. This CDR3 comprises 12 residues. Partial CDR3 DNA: TGTGCCAGCTCTCCCCGAACAGAAACGCTGTAT. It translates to CASSPRTETLY. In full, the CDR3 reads CASSPRTETLYF.

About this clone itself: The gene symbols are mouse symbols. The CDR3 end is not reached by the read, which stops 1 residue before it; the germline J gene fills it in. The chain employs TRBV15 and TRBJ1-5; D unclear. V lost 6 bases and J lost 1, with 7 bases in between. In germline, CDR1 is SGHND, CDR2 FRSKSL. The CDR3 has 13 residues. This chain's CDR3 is CASSTANNQAPLF. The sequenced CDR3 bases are TGTGCCAGCAGCACGGCAAACAACCAGGCTCCGCTT.

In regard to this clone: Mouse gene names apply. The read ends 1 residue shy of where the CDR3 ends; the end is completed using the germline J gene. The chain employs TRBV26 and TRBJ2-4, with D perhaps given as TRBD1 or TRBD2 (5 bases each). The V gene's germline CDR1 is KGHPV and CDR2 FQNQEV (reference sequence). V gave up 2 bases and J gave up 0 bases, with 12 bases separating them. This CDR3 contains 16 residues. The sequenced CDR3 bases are TGTGCCAGCAGTCTGGGGGGATCCTTTAGTCAAAACACCTTGTAC. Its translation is CASSLGGSFSQNTLY. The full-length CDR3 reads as CASSLGGSFSQNTLYF. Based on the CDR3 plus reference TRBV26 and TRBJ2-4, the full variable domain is NSKVIQTPRYLVKGQGQKAKMRCIPEKGHPVVFWYQQNKNNEFKFLINFQNQEVLQQIDMTEKRFSAECPSNSPCSLEIQSSEAGDSALYLCASSLGGSFSQNTLYFGAGTRLSVL.